These 25 T cell receptor beta chains originate from one sample sequenced in a study of blood T cells in healthy people across ages. A second PCR, run for roughly 7 to 12 cycles, used a sample-barcoded 5' primer plus a J-beta primer mix. TCRdb reprocessed the 5' RACE reads with MiXCR, giving one entry per CDR3 protein. The repertoire holds over 950,000 distinct CDR3 sequences, 45% to 60% seen once, with around 21% in the top ten. The sequencing input was blood. The receptors stem from a woman aged 60 to 75 in good health.

V and J are TRBV10-2 and TRBJ2-1; 10 positions match TRBD1. The germline CDR1 and CDR2 sequences are WSHSY and SAAADI. The CDR3 consists of 16 residues. V was clipped by 7 bases and J by 6 bases; unmatched bases: 12. The CDR3 DNA is TGCGCCAGCACTTCTCCCGGGACAGGGGTTGTCAATGAGCAGTTCTTC. This codes for CASTSPGTGVVNEQFF.

This clonotype was seen a few times. This sequence joins TRBV11-2 and TRBJ2-7, with D possibly being TRBD1 (6 bases). Trimming stripped 5 bases from V and 3 bases from J, with 23 bases between. Looked up from germline, CDR1 is SGHAT and CDR2 is FQNNGV. The CDR3 is 17 residues long. The chain's CDR3 is CASSRGFLVARNYEQYF. CDR3 nucleotides: TGTGCCAGCAGCAGGGGGTTTCTGGTAGCGCGTAACTACGAGCAGTACTTC.

The chain couples TRBV20-1 to TRBJ1-5, with 10 bases that match TRBD1. CDR1 DFQATT and CDR2 SNEGSKA come from the germline V gene (reference sequence). The CDR3 spans 19 residues. Unmatched junction bases numbered 20, after V lost 6 bases and J lost 3 bases. CDR3 sequence (DNA): TGCAGTGCGCAGTGGCCTCGACAGGGGGCGATTTTAGTCAATCAGCCCCAGCATTTT. Its translation is CSAQWPRQGAILVNQPQHF.

The rearrangement joins TRBV6-5 to TRBJ2-3; 12 bases are a match to TRBD2. Germline values: CDR1 MNHEY, CDR2 SVGAGI. This CDR3 has 16 residues. Germline trimming cut 6 bases from V and 4 bases from J; bases unmatched to any gene: 8. Here the CDR3 DNA reads TGTGCCAGCAGCTCGACTAGCGGGAGTTTCGCAGATACGCAGTATTTT. Residues: CASSSTSGSFADTQYF.

This clonotype was picked up a small number of times. V usage is TRBV6-2 or TRBV6-3 and J usage is TRBJ2-7; TRBD2 matches at 13 bases. This CDR3 spans 16 amino acids. Trimming took 6 bases from V and 1 from J; bases not matched to a gene: 6. CDR1 MNHEY and CDR2 SVGEGT come from the germline V gene. The CDR3 DNA follows: TGTGCCAGCAGCGATGGACTAGCGGGAGTGTCCTACGAGCAGTACTTC. It encodes CASSDGLAGVSYEQYF.

The chain carries TRBV28 and TRBJ2-1; D not certain. CDR3 size: 13 residues. CDR1 is MDHEN and CDR2 is SYDVKM in the germline V gene. Trimming pared 8 bases from V and 0 bases from J, leaving 8 bases between. CDR3 DNA sequence: TGTGCCAGCCATGAGAGCTCCTACAATGAGCAGTTCTTC. This encodes CASHESSYNEQFF.

The chain carries TRBV15 and TRBJ2-3, with 11 bases fitting TRBD1. Germline V lookup: CDR1 LNHNV, CDR2 YYDKDF (reference sequence). Unmatched junction bases numbered 4, after V lost 8 bases and J lost 3 bases. The CDR3 covers 14 residues. Here the CDR3 reads CATVRDRGTDTQYF. The CDR3 DNA reads TGTGCCACCGTAAGGGACAGGGGGACAGATACGCAGTATTTT.

Only one count was recorded for this clonotype. The chain couples TRBV7-2 to TRBJ2-1; tentatively, D is TRBD2 (5 bases). CDR3 size: 15 residues. Trimming cost V 2 bases and J 5 bases, with 13 bases left between them. Germline CDR1 reads SGHTA; CDR2 reads FQGNSA. The DNA for the CDR3 is TGTGCCAGCAGCTTATCATCGGAGGCCCACAATGAGCAGTTCTTC. Residues: CASSLSSEAHNEQFF.

CDR3 residues: CSVDGLAGGNEQFF. CDR3 DNA: TGCAGCGTTGACGGACTAGCGGGAGGTAATGAGCAGTTCTTC. This chain connects TRBV29-1 to TRBJ2-1; 14 bases match TRBD2. Germline V gives CDR1 SQVTM, CDR2 ANQGSEA. J was trimmed by 7 bases and V by 3 bases; bases with no gene match: 2. The CDR3 is made up of 14 amino acids.

DNA of the CDR3: TGCAGTGCTAGGGACGGATCTAGCACAGATACGCAGTATTTT. The encoded protein is CSARDGSSTDTQYF. The chain couples TRBV20-1 to TRBJ2-3, with D unresolved. Germline CDR1 and CDR2: DFQATT and SNEGSKA (reference sequence). The CDR3 consists of 14 residues. V lost 3 bases, J lost 0 bases, and 10 bases lay in between.

The chain is built from TRBV12-3 or TRBV12-4 and TRBJ2-5; D might be TRBD1 (6 bases). This CDR3 region has 15 residues. The V gene lost 4 bases and the J gene lost 11 bases, with 23 bases spanning the gap. DNA for the CDR3: TGTGCCAGCAGTTCAGGGGAGTTGACATACAATGAGCAGTACTTC. This codes for CASSSGELTYNEQYF.

V and J are TRBV19 and TRBJ2-7; a possible D gene is TRBD1 (6 bases). Germline CDR1 and CDR2: LNHDA and SQIVND (reference sequence). V was clipped by 3 bases and J by 11 bases, with 11 bases between them. The CDR3 has 11 residues. This CDR3 reads CASSMGAAEYF. CDR3 DNA sequence: TGTGCCAGTAGTATGGGGGCAGCTGAGTACTTC.

This clonotype has only a few counts. The V and J genes are TRBV10-3 and TRBJ2-1, with a tentative D call TRBD2 (6 bases). The CDR3 is 12 amino acids. Germline CDR1 reads ENHRY; CDR2 reads SYGVKD. The V end was cut by 3 bases, the J end by 7 bases, with 7 bases between. Written as DNA, the CDR3 is TGTGCCATCAGTGAAGGGACTAATGAGCAGTTCTTC. It specifies CAISEGTNEQFF.

This chain connects TRBV6-2 or TRBV6-3 to TRBJ2-3; 9 bases line up with TRBD2. The CDR3 has 15 residues. The germline V gene encodes CDR1 MNHEY and CDR2 SVGEGT. The ends lost 4 bases at V and 4 bases at J; junction bases unmatched: 6. The CDR3 protein is CASSSPGLASDTQYF. CDR3 nucleotides: TGTGCCAGCAGTTCCCCGGGACTAGCCTCAGATACGCAGTATTTT.

This clonotype showed up just a few times. The chain links TRBV5-6 to TRBJ2-3; D not certain. The V gene's germline CDR1 is SGHDT and CDR2 YYEEEE. V was pared by 0 bases and J by 0 bases, with 11 bases between. CDR3 size: 16 residues. In DNA form, the CDR3 reads TGTGCCAGCAGCTTGGGATTGAGCGTTAGCACAGATACGCAGTATTTT. Its protein product is CASSLGLSVSTDTQYF.

In nucleotides, the CDR3 is TGTGCCAGCAGCTCGGGTTTAAGGGATAATTCACCCCTCCACTTT. Amino acid sequence: CASSSGLRDNSPLHF. This chain uses TRBV7-9 with TRBJ1-6; D ambiguous. V lost 4 bases and J lost 5, with 12 bases in between. The CDR3 covers 15 residues. The germline CDR1 and CDR2 sequences are SEHNR and FQNEAQ (reference sequence). The complete variable domain, with remaining parts taken from reference TRBV7-9 and TRBJ1-6, reads DTGVSQNPRHKITKRGQNVTFRCDPISEHNRLYWYRQTLGQGPEFLTYFQNEAQLEKSRLLSDRFSAERPKGSFSTLEIQRTEQGDSAMYLCASSSGLRDNSPLHFGNGTRLTVT.

This chain links TRBV7-2 with TRBJ1-5; 7 positions agree with TRBD1. Germline V gene sequence: CDR1 SGHTA, CDR2 FQGNSA. The V gene end was trimmed by 4 bases and the J gene end by 5 bases; junction bases not matched to a gene: 5. This CDR3 is built from 14 residues. CDR3 in amino acids: CASSSTGPDQPQHF. The CDR3 nucleotides read TGTGCCAGCAGCTCGACAGGGCCTGATCAGCCCCAGCATTTT.

This rearrangement joins TRBV20-1 to TRBJ1-2; D perhaps matches TRBD1 (5 bases). With 2 bases removed from V and 8 bases from J, the gap between germline ends came to 9 bases. The CDR3 has 11 amino acids. Per the germline V gene, CDR1 is DFQATT and CDR2 is SNEGSKA (reference sequence). The CDR3 region is CSARPGDGYTF. CDR3 DNA sequence: TGCAGTGCTAGACCGGGGGACGGCTACACCTTC.

This clonotype has more than one count but fewer than ten. The chain links TRBV4-2 to TRBJ2-1; 8 bases are shared with TRBD2. J lost 0 bases, V lost 2 bases, and 3 bases had no gene match. The CDR3 covers 16 residues. Germline values: CDR1 LGHNA, CDR2 YNFKEQ. The CDR3 region has the DNA TGTGCCAGCAGCCAATTCCTAGCGGGCTCCTACAATGAGCAGTTCTTC. Translated, it gives CASSQFLAGSYNEQFF.

This clonotype occurred a few times. CDR3 in amino acids: CASRVAEPYEQYF. CDR3 sequence (DNA): TGTGCCAGCAGAGTAGCGGAGCCCTACGAGCAGTACTTC. The V gene is TRBV27, the J gene TRBJ2-7; possibly TRBD2 for D (6 bases). Germline V gene data show CDR1 as MNHEY and CDR2 as SMNVEV (reference sequence). V was trimmed by 6 bases and J by 2 bases, leaving 11 bases between them. CDR3 length equals 13 residues.

This clonotype has more than one count but fewer than ten. The V call is TRBV12-3 or TRBV12-4, the J call TRBJ2-5, with 7 bases identical to TRBD2. The CDR3 spans 16 residues. Germline trimming cut 3 bases from V and 4 bases from J; bases unmatched to any gene: 11. In DNA, the CDR3 is TGTGCCAGCAGTTTGACCTTGAGCGGGACGGGAGAGACCCAGTACTTC. Its protein product is CASSLTLSGTGETQYF.

This clonotype was detected a few times. The chain employs TRBV5-8 and TRBJ1-2, with unresolved D. CDR1 and CDR2 from the germline V gene are SGHTS and YDEGEE. The V end was cut by 2 bases, the J end by 6 bases, with 8 bases between. This CDR3 is 12 amino acids long. CDR3 coding DNA: TGTGCCAGCAGCTTTAAGAGCCATGGCTACACCTTC. It codes for CASSFKSHGYTF.

This clonotype has at least ten counts. The genes are TRBV20-1 and TRBJ2-7; the match to TRBD2 covers 10 bases. The CDR3 sequence is 15 residues long. Germline trimming cut 3 bases from V and 3 bases from J; bases unmatched to any gene: 8. Germline lookup yields CDR1 DFQATT and CDR2 SNEGSKA (reference sequence). For the CDR3, the DNA is TGCAGTGCTAGGACTCAGCGGGAGGGGATCTACGAGCAGTACTTC. This translates into CSARTQREGIYEQYF.

In the case of this clonotype: A much larger clone lies a single base off, so this may be a read error. The chain carries TRBV3-1 and TRBJ2-7, with D uncertain. This CDR3 has 16 amino acids. Germline V gives CDR1 LGHDT, CDR2 YNNKEL (reference sequence). The CDR3 nucleotides are TGTGCCAGCAGCCAAGGGGCTCGAGGCGCCTCCTGCGAGCAGTACTTC. Translated, it gives CASSQGARGASCEQYF.

There are many counts of this clonotype. The chain uses TRBV4-1 and TRBJ2-7; 9 bases agree with TRBD1. Germline V gene lookup returns CDR1 MGHRA and CDR2 YSYEKL. This CDR3 contains 13 residues. V shed 4 bases and J 3 bases; nucleotides not matched to a gene: 1. CDR3 DNA: TGCGCCAGCAGCCGGACAGGGGACTACGAGCAGTACTTC. Translated: CASSRTGDYEQYF.